This record looks at one TCR beta chain sequence and its context. The V gene end was trimmed by 0 bases and the J gene end by 11 bases; junction bases not matched to a gene: 9. The CDR3 spans 14 residues. In germline, CDR1 is MNHEY, CDR2 SVGEGT. Seattle participants joined during active infection and were tracked over time. This table comes from immunoSEQ multiplex PCR, and its TCRdb copy is limited to in-frame clones, with some not included. Among roughly 240,000 clones listed, about 82% were seen once. These data are taken from a study of blood T cell repertoires in COVID-19. As for the study in general: Sites in the United States, Italy and Spain provided acute and convalescent COVID-19 samples.

This clonotype was sampled from a woman aged 80 or over with COVID-19, enrolled during active disease. The V gene is TRBV6-2 or TRBV6-3, the J gene TRBJ1-1, with 7 positions matching TRBD1. Input material: peripheral blood. For the CDR3, the DNA is TGTGCCAGCAGTTACTCGGGACAGTTTACCGCGGCTTTCTTT. This encodes CASSYSGQFTAAFF.